This T cell receptor beta chain was observed in a study of blood T cells in healthy people across ages. It was with a sample-barcoded 5' primer and a J-beta primer mix that a second PCR of about 6 to 12 cycles was run. CDR3-containing paired-end reads numbered at least 2.5 million in each sample. TCRdb reprocessed the 5' RACE reads with MiXCR, giving one entry per CDR3 protein. Among about 620,000 distinct CDR3 sequences listed, over 20% were seen once. Per the germline V gene, CDR1 is DFQATT and CDR2 is SNEGSKA (reference sequence). The V and J ends lost 0 bases and 5 bases, in that order; junction bases with no gene match: 9. The CDR3 covers 15 residues.

Specimen: blood. The clonotype originates from a man aged 70-80 years in good health. This chain uses TRBV20-1 with TRBJ2-7, with 8 nucleotides matching TRBD1. The CDR3 region has the DNA TGCAGTGCTAGAGATAAGAGACAGGGGACGGACGAGCAGTACTTC. It is translated as CSARDKRQGTDEQYF.